A single sample gave rise to the 32 T cell receptor beta chains below, sequenced in a study of cytomegalovirus exposure and HLA in healthy donors. The PCR employed 60 Vbeta primers together with 13 Jbeta primers. Here immunoSEQ multiplex PCR was the method, and the copy in TCRdb shows in-frame clones only, minus some. In total, the table holds around 140,000 clones. Sequenced material: PBMCs. These receptors were taken from a woman aged 40 to 50 in good health and CMV-seronegative.

This sequence joins TRBV7-2 and TRBJ2-2; TRBD1 matches at 9 bases. The CDR3 contains 15 residues. Germline lookup yields CDR1 SGHTA and CDR2 FQGNSA. Unmatched junction bases numbered 4, after V lost 3 bases and J lost 5 bases. In nucleotides, the CDR3 is TGTGCCAGCAGCTTCGGGACAGGGTGGACCGGGGAGCTGTTTTTT. It yields the protein CASSFGTGWTGELFF.

This chain links TRBV4-2 with TRBJ2-3; 9 bases map to TRBD2. Germline V gives CDR1 LGHNA, CDR2 YNFKEQ. V was clipped by 0 bases and J by 8 bases; unmatched bases: 9. CDR3 length equals 16 residues. CDR3 DNA: TGTGCCAGCAGCCAAGAATTAGCGGGGGCCCTAGGTACGCAGTATTTT. Translated, it gives CASSQELAGALGTQYF.

The chain has TRBV19 and TRBJ1-2; maybe TRBD1 (5 bases). This CDR3 has 16 residues. Germline CDR1 and CDR2: LNHDA and SQIVND (reference sequence). V was trimmed by 8 bases and J by 2 bases, leaving 21 bases between them. The CDR3: CASASLRGLMNYGYTF. As DNA, the CDR3 is TGTGCCAGTGCCTCGTTAAGGGGATTGATGAACTATGGCTACACCTTC.

The CDR3 reads CASSVGTEGTEAFF. CDR3 DNA sequence: TGTGCCAGCAGCGTAGGGACAGAAGGGACTGAAGCTTTCTTT. The chain is built from TRBV9 and TRBJ1-1, with D possibly TRBD1 on 6 matching bases. The V gene lost 0 bases and the J gene lost 5 bases, with 11 bases spanning the gap. From germline, CDR1 is SGDLS and CDR2 YYNGEE. The CDR3 length is 14 residues.

CDR3 coding DNA: TGTGCCAGCAGCTTCAGCAGGAGCGGAATTAAAAACATTCAGTACTTC. Encoded protein: CASSFSRSGIKNIQYF. The chain combines TRBV7-9 with TRBJ2-4; tentatively, D is TRBD2 (5 bases). Trimming shortened V by 3 bases and J by 4 bases, and 16 bases separated the two germline ends. This CDR3 has 16 amino acids. CDR1 is SEHNR, CDR2 FQNEAQ, per germline (reference sequence).

The chain combines TRBV19 with TRBJ1-2, with D possibly TRBD1 on 5 matching bases. CDR1 is LNHDA and CDR2 is SQIVND in the germline V gene (reference sequence). The CDR3 contains 16 residues. Trimming cost V 8 bases and J 6 bases, with 25 bases left between them. The CDR3 region has the DNA TGTGCCAGTCGTACCTTCCAGTCGGGGGGGGATGATGGCTACACCTTC. Amino acids: CASRTFQSGGDDGYTF.

The V and J genes are TRBV7-6 and TRBJ2-7; the D gene is possibly TRBD1 (6 bases). V was clipped by 4 bases and J by 7 bases, with 14 bases between them. Per the germline V gene, CDR1 is SGHVS and CDR2 is FNYEAQ. This CDR3 contains 13 residues. The CDR3 loop reads CASSSPSDREQYF. The CDR3, as DNA: TGTGCCAGCAGCTCCCCGTCTGACAGGGAGCAGTACTTC.

V and J are TRBV27 and TRBJ2-1; 8 bases map to TRBD2. Germline CDR1 reads MNHEY; CDR2 reads SMNVEV (reference sequence). This CDR3 comprises 17 residues. With V trimmed by 8 bases and J by 4 bases, 16 bases remained unmatched. CDR3 nucleotides: TGTGCCAGCTCAAAGTCTTTGGCGGGGGGCCCGTACAATGAGCAGTTCTTC. Residues: CASSKSLAGGPYNEQFF.

The chain combines TRBV7-9 with TRBJ2-6; possible D gene TRBD1, 5 bases. Germline V gene data show CDR1 as SEHNR and CDR2 as FQNEAQ (reference sequence). The V end lost 5 bases, the J end lost 0 bases, and 14 bases lay between the germline ends. This CDR3 region has 17 residues. CDR3 region: CASSATGVRSGANVLTF. The CDR3 bases are TGTGCCAGCAGCGCCACAGGTGTCCGCTCTGGGGCCAACGTCCTGACTTTC.

This chain joins TRBV4-3 and TRBJ1-2; D perhaps matches TRBD1 (6 bases). Trimming removed 1 base from V and 0 bases from J, with 15 bases in between. This CDR3 is 17 amino acids long. Germline assignment: CDR1 LGHNA and CDR2 YSLEER. CDR3 nucleotide sequence: TGCGCCAGCAGCCAAGGAGCGGGGGCGACCGCTAACTATGGCTACACCTTC. Translation: CASSQGAGATANYGYTF.

This chain links TRBV7-3 with TRBJ1-1; D may be TRBD1 (5 bases). Germline loops: CDR1 SGHTA, CDR2 FQGTGA. This CDR3 region has 13 residues. The germline V and J ends were trimmed by 1 base and 7 bases, with 10 bases remaining between them. The CDR3 is CASSLSGGGEAFF. CDR3 in DNA: TGTGCCAGCAGCTTAAGCGGGGGGGGTGAAGCTTTCTTT.

V gene TRBV7-6 combines with J gene TRBJ2-5; D is unclear. The V gene lost 5 bases and the J gene lost 1 base, with 8 bases spanning the gap. The CDR3 extends over 13 amino acids. The germline gives CDR1 SGHVS, CDR2 FNYEAQ. CDR3 DNA: TGTGCCAGCAGCCTCCGACTCCAAGAGACCCAGTACTTC. It translates to CASSLRLQETQYF.

The chain couples TRBV28 to TRBJ1-1, with D uncertain. Trimming removed 6 bases from V and 1 base from J, with 6 bases in between. The CDR3 totals 12 residues. Germline V gene lookup returns CDR1 MDHEN and CDR2 SYDVKM. CDR3 sequence: CASRRGNTEAFF. The CDR3, as DNA: TGTGCCAGCAGGAGAGGGAACACTGAAGCTTTCTTT. Full variable domain (remainder filled in from reference TRBV28 and TRBJ1-1): DVKVTQSSRYLVKRTGEKVFLECVQDMDHENMFWYRQDPGLGLRLIYFSYDVKMKEKGDIPEGYSVSREKKERFSLILESASTNQTSMYLCASRRGNTEAFFGQGTRLTVV.

The chain uses TRBV7-6 and TRBJ2-5, with 9 bases aligning to TRBD1. The CDR3 has 16 residues. Losses at the gene ends were 5 bases for V and 5 bases for J; bases not matched to a gene: 12. Per germline, CDR1 SGHVS and CDR2 FNYEAQ. CDR3 residues: CASSEVGTGWGETQYF. The CDR3 DNA reads TGTGCCAGCAGCGAAGTCGGGACAGGGTGGGGGGAGACCCAGTACTTC.

The genes are TRBV6-5 and TRBJ1-2; maybe TRBD1 (5 bases). The V end lost 7 bases, the J end lost 8 bases, and 17 bases lay between the germline ends. Germline CDR1 MNHEY, CDR2 SVGAGI. The length of the CDR3 is 13 residues. CDR3 sequence: CASTLGGYVGYTF. CDR3 DNA sequence: TGTGCCAGCACCCTCGGGGGGTATGTCGGCTACACCTTC.

The chain joins TRBV5-8 to TRBJ2-3; 7 bases align to TRBD1. This CDR3 comprises 14 residues. V was clipped by 3 bases and J by 3 bases; unmatched bases: 4. Germline V gene lookup returns CDR1 SGHTS and CDR2 YDEGEE. The CDR3: CASSYHRGTDTQYF. Written as DNA, the CDR3 is TGTGCCAGCAGCTATCACAGGGGAACAGATACGCAGTATTTT.

The chain couples TRBV9 to TRBJ2-7; TRBD2 matches at 8 bases. Germline assignment: CDR1 SGDLS and CDR2 YYNGEE. J was trimmed by 4 bases and V by 0 bases; bases with no gene match: 6. The CDR3 totals 15 residues. The CDR3 coding sequence is TGTGCCAGCAGCGTAGCCCCCGGGACTAGATACGAGCAGTACTTC. This codes for CASSVAPGTRYEQYF.

V gene TRBV28 combines with J gene TRBJ2-7; D is possibly TRBD2 (6 bases). Trimming removed 5 bases at V and 3 bases at J, with 8 bases between. Looked up from germline, CDR1 is MDHEN and CDR2 is SYDVKM. The CDR3 length is 12 residues. DNA of the CDR3: TGTGCCAGCAGTCTGGGAGGCTACGAGCAGTACGTC. Translating it yields CASSLGGYEQYV.

The genes are TRBV10-3 and TRBJ2-1; D perhaps matches TRBD1 (7 bases). Germline CDR1 and CDR2: ENHRY and SYGVKD. Trimming cost V 5 bases and J 8 bases, with 10 bases left between them. The CDR3 runs 12 residues. CDR3 region: CAISQGGHEQFF. CDR3 in DNA: TGTGCCATCAGTCAGGGGGGCCATGAGCAGTTCTTC.

The V gene is TRBV7-2, the J gene TRBJ1-2; 12 bases fit TRBD1. The CDR3 spans 15 residues. V was clipped by 5 bases and J by 2 bases; unmatched bases: 3. The germline V gene encodes CDR1 SGHTA and CDR2 FQGNSA. In DNA, the CDR3 is TGTGCCAGCAGCCCGGGACAGGGGGCAAACTATGGCTACACCTTC. Translating gives CASSPGQGANYGYTF.

CDR3 nucleotides: TGTGCCAGCTTACCCTCGCAGGTGGGGAACACTGAAGCTTTCTTT. Translating gives CASLPSQVGNTEAFF. The rearrangement links TRBV18 to TRBJ1-1; no clear D. Germline lookup yields CDR1 KGHSH and CDR2 LQKENI. The CDR3 sequence is 15 residues long. The V and J ends lost 7 bases and 1 base respectively, with 16 bases between them.

The chain recombines TRBV6-5 with TRBJ1-1, with D maybe TRBD1 (5 bases). V lost 5 bases to trimming and J lost 6 bases, with 13 bases between them. This CDR3 comprises 13 residues. The germline V gene encodes CDR1 MNHEY and CDR2 SVGAGI. As DNA, the CDR3 is TGTGCCAGCAGTCCCCCAACGGGGGCTGAAGCTTTCTTT. Translated: CASSPPTGAEAFF.

The chain couples TRBV7-2 to TRBJ1-2; tentative D call: TRBD1 (5 bases). V dropped 3 bases and J dropped 4 bases, with 6 bases sitting between them. Germline assignment: CDR1 SGHTA and CDR2 FQGNSA. The CDR3 loop spans 12 amino acids. The DNA of the CDR3 is TGTGCCAGCAGCTTTCAGGGCTATGGCTACACCTTC. Its translation is CASSFQGYGYTF. The variable domain in full, with the rest retrieved from reference TRBV7-2 and TRBJ1-2, is GAGVSQSPSNKVTEKGKDVELRCDPISGHTALYWYRQSLGQGLEFLIYFQGNSAPDKSGLPSDRFSAERTGGSVSTLTIQRTQQEDSAVYLCASSFQGYGYTFGSGTRLTVV.

This clone is deemed medium-sized by its frequency. The rearrangement joins TRBV5-6 to TRBJ2-3, with TRBD1 matching 8 bases. The V segment lost 2 bases and the J segment 1 base; nucleotides outside the gene matches: 3. The CDR3 extends over 15 amino acids. CDR1 and CDR2 (germline): SGHDT, YYEEEE. The CDR3 here is CASSFTTGGTDTQYF. The CDR3 region has the DNA TGTGCCAGCAGCTTTACGACAGGGGGCACAGATACGCAGTATTTT.

The rearrangement joins TRBV2 to TRBJ1-2; tentatively, D is TRBD1 (6 bases). The CDR3 sequence is 13 residues long. The germline gives CDR1 SNHLY, CDR2 FYNNEI. The germline V and J ends were trimmed by 6 bases and 4 bases, with 12 bases remaining between them. The CDR3, as DNA: TGTGCCAGCAGAACAGGGAGCGGCTATGGCTACACCTTC. This encodes CASRTGSGYGYTF.

The V gene is TRBV5-1, the J gene TRBJ2-2; D call uncertain. CDR1 and CDR2 from the germline V gene are SGHRS and YFSETQ. Trimming removed 6 bases at V and 4 bases at J, with 19 bases between. The CDR3 spans 16 residues. This chain's CDR3 is CASTSDRVQATGELFF. The DNA for the CDR3 is TGCGCCAGCACCTCCGACCGGGTCCAAGCCACCGGGGAGCTGTTTTTT.

The chain joins TRBV11-1 to TRBJ2-2; TRBD2 matches 13 bases. Germline V gives CDR1 SGHAT, CDR2 FQDESV (reference sequence). This CDR3 has 15 amino acids. Trimming took 5 bases from V and 7 from J; bases not matched to a gene: 4. The CDR3, as DNA: TGTGCCAGCAGCCCCCGGACTAGCGGGGGCGGGGAGCTGTTTTTT. Protein sequence: CASSPRTSGGGELFF.

Note on this clone: One end of the junction varies from germline; a read error may be responsible. The chain employs TRBV7-7 and TRBJ2-5, with D perhaps TRBD1 (5 bases). Germline V gene lookup returns CDR1 SSHAT and CDR2 FNYEAQ (reference sequence). The CDR3 runs to 15 residues. The CDR3: CASSLGASSKETQYF. CDR3 in DNA: TGTGCTAGCAGCTTAGGGGCATCGAGTAAAGAGACCCAGTACTTC. Full variable domain (remainder filled in from reference TRBV7-7 and TRBJ2-5): GAGVSQSPRYKVTKRGQDVTLRCDPISSHATLYWYQQALGQGPEFLTYFNYEAQPDKSGLPSDRFSAERPEGSISTLTIQRTEQRDSAMYRCASSLGASSKETQYFGPGTRLLVL.

The chain is built from TRBV5-1 and TRBJ2-3, with unresolved D. This CDR3 has 15 residues. V was trimmed by 2 bases and J by 2 bases, leaving 12 bases between them. Germline assignment: CDR1 SGHRS and CDR2 YFSETQ. CDR3 DNA: TGCGCCAGCAGCTTTCCCCTAGGCAACACAGATACGCAGTATTTT. Translated, it gives CASSFPLGNTDTQYF.

The V gene is TRBV27, the J gene TRBJ2-2, with 10 bases identical to TRBD2. This CDR3 has 17 amino acids. Germline-derived CDR1 and CDR2 are MNHEY and SMNVEV (reference sequence). V shed 5 bases, J shed 8 bases, and the junction held 14 bases outside the gene matches. In DNA, the CDR3 is TGTGCCAGCAGTCCCGACGTACTAGCGGGGCCCCGTGGGGAGCTGTTTTTT. As protein: CASSPDVLAGPRGELFF.

The CDR3 coding sequence is TGCGCCAGCAGCTTGACCCCGGCAGGGGTCTCTAGCACAGATACGCAGTATTTT. Translated: CASSLTPAGVSSTDTQYF. This chain links TRBV5-1 with TRBJ2-3; possibly TRBD1 for D (6 bases). Germline V lookup: CDR1 SGHRS, CDR2 YFSETQ. This CDR3 is built from 18 residues. V was pared by 1 base and J by 0 bases, with 18 bases between.

This sequence joins TRBV4-2 and TRBJ2-4, with TRBD2 identical over 9 bases. CDR1 and CDR2 (germline): LGHNA, YNFKEQ. V shed 5 bases and J 2 bases; nucleotides not matched to a gene: 4. This CDR3 has 15 residues. This CDR3 is CASSLAGESKNIQYF. The DNA of the CDR3 is TGTGCCAGCAGCTTAGCGGGGGAATCCAAAAACATTCAGTACTTC.